These 3 T cell receptor beta chains were sequenced from one sample in a study of shared clonotypes between healthy human individuals (TCRdb year 2020). The receptor library was made with the immunoSEQ multiplex PCR assay. TCRdb took this table from immuneACCESS and kept in-frame rearrangements with V and J called. Such tables lack part of the clones; where checked against another copy, unresolved V genes explain under half of the gap, and the rest is unexplained. This sample gives about 2.1 million clones in total; 93% of them show up just once. In total, the top ten clones hold less than 2% of the sample. CD8 naive samples were CD45RO-negative cells positively selected for CCR7, giving a CD45RA+CCR7+ population that excluded TemRA cells. Sequencing was carried out using naive CD8+ T cells from PBMCs. The cell subset or site label corresponds to: CD45RA+CCR7+. The receptors here all came from a man younger than 35 in good health. Some clones in this sample may be carry-over from other donors' samples.

The rearrangement uses TRBV28 and TRBJ2-7, with 12 positions matching TRBD2. V lost 3 bases, J lost 3 bases, and 6 bases stayed unmatched. The CDR3 consists of 16 residues. In germline, CDR1 is MDHEN, CDR2 SYDVKM. This chain's CDR3 is CASSFFSTSGSYEQYF. CDR3 in DNA: TGTGCCAGCAGTTTTTTTTCGACTAGCGGGAGCTACGAGCAGTACTTC. The full variable domain, with the rest looked up from reference TRBV28 and TRBJ2-7, is DVKVTQSSRYLVKRTGEKVFLECVQDMDHENMFWYRQDPGLGLRLIYFSYDVKMKEKGDIPEGYSVSREKKERFSLILESASTNQTSMYLCASSFFSTSGSYEQYFGPGTRLTVT.

This chain connects TRBV5-8 to TRBJ2-1; TRBD2 might be the D (6 bases). The germline V gene encodes CDR1 SGHTS and CDR2 YDEGEE. V shed 2 bases and J shed 4 bases, with 13 bases lying between them. The CDR3 is made up of 15 amino acids. CDR3 region: CASSFRLVNYNEQFF. As DNA, the CDR3 is TGTGCCAGCAGCTTTAGACTAGTAAATTACAATGAGCAGTTCTTC.

This sequence joins TRBV7-9 and TRBJ2-7, with a weak D call TRBD2 (6 bases). The CDR3 has 15 amino acids. Trimming cost V 5 bases and J 6 bases, with 20 bases left between them. The germline V gene has CDR1 SEHNR and CDR2 FQNEAQ (reference sequence). This CDR3 is CASSPEGIDIGEQYF. The CDR3 nucleotides read TGTGCCAGCAGCCCGGAGGGTATCGATATCGGCGAGCAGTACTTC.